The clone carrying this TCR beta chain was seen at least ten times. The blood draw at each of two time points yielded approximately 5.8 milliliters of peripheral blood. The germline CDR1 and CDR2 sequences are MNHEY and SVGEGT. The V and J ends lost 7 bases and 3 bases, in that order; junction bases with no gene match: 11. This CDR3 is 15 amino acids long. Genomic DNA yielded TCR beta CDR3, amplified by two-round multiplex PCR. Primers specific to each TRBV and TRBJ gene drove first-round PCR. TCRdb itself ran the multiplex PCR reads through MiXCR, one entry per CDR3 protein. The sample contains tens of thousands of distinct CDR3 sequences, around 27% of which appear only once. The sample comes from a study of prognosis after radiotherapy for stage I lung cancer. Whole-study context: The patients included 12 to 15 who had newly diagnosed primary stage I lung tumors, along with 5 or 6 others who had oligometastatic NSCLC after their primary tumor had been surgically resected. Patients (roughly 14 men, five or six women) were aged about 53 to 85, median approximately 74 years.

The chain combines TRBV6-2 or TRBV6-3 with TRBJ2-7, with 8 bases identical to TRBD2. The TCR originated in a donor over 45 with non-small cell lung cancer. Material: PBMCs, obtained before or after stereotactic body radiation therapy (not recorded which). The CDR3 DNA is TGTGCCAGCACCCTCACGGGCGGGGGGAACTACGAGCAGTACTTC. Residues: CASTLTGGGNYEQYF.